This T cell receptor (beta chain) was captured by sequencing in a study of T cell repertoires in cytomegalovirus infection. Study at large: Matching HLA type and CMV infection were both indicated by public TCR beta signatures.

TCRdb itself ran the reads through MiXCR, one entry per CDR3 protein. The sample lists 150,000 to 200,000 distinct CDR3 sequences, approximately 14% occurring once. Study outcomes and limitations: Individuals carrying CMV plus the relevant HLA were identified by cumulative frequency of public TCR beta families. The ex vivo response showed dominance by HLA-C-restricted CMV-specific TCR beta clonotypes.

The trim removed 4 bases at V and 6 bases at J, leaving 5 bases unmatched. The CDR3 is 13 amino acids. From germline, CDR1 is PRHDT and CDR2 FYEKMQ (reference sequence). As regards this clonotype: Antigen unknown.

The gene calls are TRBV13 and TRBJ1-1; 7 bases map to TRBD1. The receptor was isolated from a human donor in good health (CMV status not recorded). Some clones in this sample may be carry-over from other donors' samples. The sample comprised PBMCs. CDR3 region: CASSYNRGSEAFF. In nucleotides, the CDR3 is TGTGCCAGCAGCTACAACAGGGGCTCTGAAGCTTTCTTT.